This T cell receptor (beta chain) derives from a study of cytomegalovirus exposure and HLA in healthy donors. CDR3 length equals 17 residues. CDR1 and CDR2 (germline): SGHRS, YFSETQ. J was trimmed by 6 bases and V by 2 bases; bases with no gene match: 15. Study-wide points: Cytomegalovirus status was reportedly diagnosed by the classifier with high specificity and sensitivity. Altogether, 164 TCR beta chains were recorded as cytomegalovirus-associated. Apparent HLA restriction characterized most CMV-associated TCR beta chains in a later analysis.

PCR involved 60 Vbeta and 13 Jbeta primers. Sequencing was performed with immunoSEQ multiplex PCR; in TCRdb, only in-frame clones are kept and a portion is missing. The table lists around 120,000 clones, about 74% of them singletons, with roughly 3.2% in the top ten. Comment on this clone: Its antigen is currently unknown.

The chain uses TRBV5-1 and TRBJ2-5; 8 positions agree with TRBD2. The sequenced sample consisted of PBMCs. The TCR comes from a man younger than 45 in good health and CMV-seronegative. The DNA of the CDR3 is TGCGCCAGCAGCTTAAGGGCTCTGGCGGGAGGAAGGCAGACCCAGTACTTC. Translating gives CASSLRALAGGRQTQYF.